This T cell receptor beta chain was documented in a study of T cells in Graves' hyperthyroidism and ophthalmopathy. Amplification targeted TCR beta CDR3 regions from RNA transcripts. When the TCR CDR3 underwent first-round RT-PCR, the HTBI primer set was used. TCRdb called the multiplex PCR reads again in MiXCR, with one record for every CDR3 protein. The sample has a few hundred thousand distinct CDR3 sequences; around a fifth are singletons. This clonotype was counted only a few times. Fresh peripheral blood, about 10 ml of it, supplied the PBMCs. In germline, CDR1 is LGHNA, CDR2 YNFKEQ. CDR3 length: 15 residues. V lost 1 base, J lost 7 bases, and 14 bases lay in between.

This sequence was found in a woman aged 70-85 years with Graves' ophthalmopathy. The V gene is TRBV4-2, the J gene TRBJ1-5; D is unresolved. Sequenced sample: blood. For the CDR3, the DNA is TGTGCCAGCAGCCAAGTTCGAACCCCTGAGCAGCCCCAGCATTTT. This codes for CASSQVRTPEQPQHF.